This TCR beta chain appears in the sequencing data of a study of T-cell memory formation after mild COVID-19. General study findings and limits: Largely, contracting CD4+ clones fell within CM and EM, and contracting CD8+ clones within EMRA.

V was clipped by 2 bases and J by 1 base, with 10 bases between them. The CDR3 sequence is 15 residues long. Germline V gene lookup returns CDR1 SGHTA and CDR2 FQGNSA. Comments on this clonotype: Its antigen remains unidentified.

TCRdb re-called the 5' RACE reads through MiXCR, storing one row per CDR3 protein. The sample carries roughly 280,000 distinct CDR3 sequences, roughly 8.2% recorded once. The sequence was obtained from a man younger than 35 who had mild COVID-19 (a few samples of this study predate the infection). Cell type and time point are not known. The sequenced material came from PBMCs or a T cell subset sorted from them (not recorded which). V and J are TRBV7-2 and TRBJ2-3; D is unclear. The CDR3 protein is CASSLNWLGTDTQYF. For the CDR3, the DNA is TGTGCCAGCAGCTTAAATTGGTTGGGCACAGATACGCAGTATTTT.